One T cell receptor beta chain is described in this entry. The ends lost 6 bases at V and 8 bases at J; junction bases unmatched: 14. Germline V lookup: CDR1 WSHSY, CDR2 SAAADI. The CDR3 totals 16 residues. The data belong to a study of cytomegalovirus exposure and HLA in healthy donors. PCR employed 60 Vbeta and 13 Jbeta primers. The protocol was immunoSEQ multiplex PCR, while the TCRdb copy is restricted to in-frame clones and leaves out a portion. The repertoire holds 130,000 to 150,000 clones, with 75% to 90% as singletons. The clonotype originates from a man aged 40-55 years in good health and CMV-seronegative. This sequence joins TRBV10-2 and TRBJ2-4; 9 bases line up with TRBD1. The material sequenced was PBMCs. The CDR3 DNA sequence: TGCGCCAGCAGCGCGGGCCCCCGGACAGGGGTTGACATTCAGTACTTC. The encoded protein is CASSAGPRTGVDIQYF.